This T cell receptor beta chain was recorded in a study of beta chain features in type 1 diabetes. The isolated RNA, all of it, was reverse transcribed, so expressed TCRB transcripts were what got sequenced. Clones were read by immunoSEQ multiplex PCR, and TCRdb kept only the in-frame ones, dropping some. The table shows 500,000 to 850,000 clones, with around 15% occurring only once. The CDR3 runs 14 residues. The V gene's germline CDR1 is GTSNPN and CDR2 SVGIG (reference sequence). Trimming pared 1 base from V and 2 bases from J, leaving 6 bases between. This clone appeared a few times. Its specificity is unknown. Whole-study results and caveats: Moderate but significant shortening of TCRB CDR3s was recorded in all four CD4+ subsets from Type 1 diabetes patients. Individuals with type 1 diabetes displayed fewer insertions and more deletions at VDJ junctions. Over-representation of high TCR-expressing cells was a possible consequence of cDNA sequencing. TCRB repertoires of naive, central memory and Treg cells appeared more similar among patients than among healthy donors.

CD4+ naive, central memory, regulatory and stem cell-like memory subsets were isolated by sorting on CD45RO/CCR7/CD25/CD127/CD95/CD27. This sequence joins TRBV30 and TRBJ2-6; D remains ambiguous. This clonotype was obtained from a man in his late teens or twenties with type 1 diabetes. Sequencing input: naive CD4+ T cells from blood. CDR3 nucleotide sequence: TGTGCCTGGAGTGGGATGGCTGGGGCCAACGTCCTGACTTTC. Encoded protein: CAWSGMAGANVLTF.